In this sample, the clone carrying this T cell receptor (beta chain) turned up many times. What it binds is not known. The CDR3 contains 14 residues. Germline CDR1 is MGHDK and CDR2 is SYGVNS. V lost 6 bases and J lost 7, with 18 bases in between. The source of the sample is a study of Graves' ophthalmopathy and Graves' hyperthyroidism. Broader study findings: Researchers report that a 13-signature model separated ophthalmopathy from stable hyperthyroidism, posting 87.88% sensitivity and about 80% specificity. Predictions made by the model for ophthalmopathy progression reached more than 55% sensitivity and about 72% specificity.

Diagnosis used clinical symptoms, serum thyroxine, TRAb, thyroid ultrasound and orbital computed tomography. PBMCs were isolated by Ficoll-Paque density gradient centrifugation, using roughly 11 ml of fresh peripheral blood as the starting material. For repertoire sequencing, the TCR beta CDR3 regions were amplified from RNA transcripts. HTBI-primed RT-PCR formed the first round, and a multiplex PCR formed the second. TCRdb ran MiXCR on the multiplex PCR reads and lists one entry per CDR3 protein. The data show roughly 700,000 distinct CDR3 sequences, with roughly two fifths seen just once and 44% held by the top ten.

The sequence came from an adult man with Graves' ophthalmopathy. The rearrangement joins TRBV25-1 to TRBJ1-2; possibly TRBD1 for D (6 bases). The sequencing input was peripheral blood. Here the CDR3 DNA reads TGTGCCAGCAGAAGCAGCACAGGGCGAGGTGGCTACACCTTC. Translation: CASRSSTGRGGYTF.